This T cell receptor beta chain was found in a study of blood T cell repertoires in COVID-19. Per the study methods: How many nucleated cells were present was estimated from reference gene primer amplification. The assay was immunoSEQ multiplex PCR, and TCRdb's table has in-frame clones only and misses some. V and J calls and clone size are as listed in that table; D and trimming were resolved from the DNA. Here the sample spans about 14,000 clones, around 88% being singletons. This CDR3 is built from 14 residues. The germline gives CDR1 SNHLY, CDR2 FYNNEI. Trimming stripped 3 bases from V and 4 bases from J, with 12 bases between.

This sequence joins TRBV2 and TRBJ1-2; D possibly corresponds to TRBD1 (5 bases). This clonotype originated in a human donor with active COVID-19. The donor label of this sample is uncertain. The specimen was peripheral blood. As DNA, the CDR3 is TGTGCCAGCAGTGACGCAGAAACAGGCTATGGCTACACCTTC. Encoded protein: CASSDAETGYGYTF.